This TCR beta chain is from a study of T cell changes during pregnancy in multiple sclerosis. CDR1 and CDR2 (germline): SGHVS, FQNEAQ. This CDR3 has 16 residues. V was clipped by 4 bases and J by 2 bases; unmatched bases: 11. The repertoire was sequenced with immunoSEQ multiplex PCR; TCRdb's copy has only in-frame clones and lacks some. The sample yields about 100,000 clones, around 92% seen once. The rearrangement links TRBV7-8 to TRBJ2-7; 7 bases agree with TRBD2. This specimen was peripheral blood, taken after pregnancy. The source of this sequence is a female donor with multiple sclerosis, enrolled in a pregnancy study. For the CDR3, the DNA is TGTGCCAGCAGCTATAACCCGCGGACTAGTCCCTACGAGCAGTACTTC. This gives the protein CASSYNPRTSPYEQYF.